Listed below are T cell receptor beta chains from one sample, sequenced in a study of CD8+CD57+ T cells in acquired aplastic anemia. TCRdb recomputed calls from the reads with MiXCR, one row per CDR3 protein. This table has under 250,000 distinct CDR3 sequences, about a third appearing once. Source material: sorted CD4+, CD8+, or CD8+CD57+ T cells (not recorded which) from PBMCs. These receptors were taken from a human donor in good health, serving as a control. Both conserved end residues are part of each CDR3. The D gene is left open where the match is weak. Clone size is stated in some rows and not others, as once, few, many or a class when expanded.

V gene	clone size	J gene	D gene	CDR3 protein	CDR3 DNA
TRBV20-1	many	TRBJ1-2	-	CSARQSYGYTF	TGCAGTGCTAGACAATCCTATGGCTACACCTTC
TRBV2	many	TRBJ2-7	TRBD2	CASSGVMLAGVKQYF	TGTGCCAGCAGTGGGGTTATGCTAGCGGGAGTGAAGCAGTACTTC
TRBV2	once	TRBJ1-1	TRBD1	CASNERTGGTEAFF	TGTGCCAGCAATGAGAGGACAGGGGGCACTGAAGCTTTCTTT
TRBV5-6	-	TRBJ1-5	-	CASSSGGVFSNQPQHF	TGTGCCAGCAGCTCGGGCGGGGTTTTTAGCAATCAGCCCCAGCATTTT
TRBV7-6	many	TRBJ2-1	TRBD1	CASSNYRGYNEQFF	TGTGCCAGCAGCAACTACAGGGGATACAATGAGCAGTTCTTC
TRBV2	many	TRBJ1-1	-	CASNLESNTEAFF	TGTGCCAGCAACCTTGAGTCGAACACTGAAGCTTTCTTT
TRBV6-1	many	TRBJ2-7	-	CASSEALIYEQYF	TGTGCCAGCAGTGAAGCGTTGATTTACGAGCAGTACTTC
TRBV19	-	TRBJ2-5	-	CASSIDLRESETQYF	TGTGCCAGTAGTATAGATCTAAGGGAATCAGAGACCCAGTACTTC
TRBV5-1	few	TRBJ1-1	TRBD1	CASSPIQGGTEALF	TGCGCCAGCAGCCCTATACAGGGGGGCACTGAAGCTCTCTTT
TRBV20-1	-	TRBJ2-2	-	CSAMGCANTGELFF	TGCAGTGCCATGGGCTGTGCGAACACCGGGGAGCTGTTTTTT
TRBV6-5	few	TRBJ1-2	-	CASRYRTESRYTF	TGTGCCAGCAGGTACCGGACAGAATCGCGCTACACCTTC
TRBV19	-	TRBJ2-1	TRBD2	CASNIGTSGYNEQFF	TGTGCCAGTAATATTGGGACTAGCGGATACAATGAGCAGTTCTTC
TRBV20-1	many	TRBJ2-7	-	CSAREDTYEQYF	TGCAGTGCTAGGGAGGATACCTACGAGCAGTACTTC
TRBV10-1	many	TRBJ2-2	-	CASSESGRGDTGELFF	TGCGCCAGCAGTGAGTCTGGCAGGGGGGACACCGGGGAGCTGTTTTTT
TRBV5-6	once	TRBJ2-5	-	CASSDALSLQETQYF	TGTGCCAGCAGCGATGCTTTGTCTCTCCAAGAGACCCAGTACTTC
TRBV5-1	-	TRBJ2-3	-	CASSLGPRGLSDTQYF	TGCGCCAGCAGCTTGGGTCCGCGGGGGCTCTCAGATACGCAGTATTTT
TRBV4-1	few	TRBJ1-1	TRBD1	CASSQGDRADPEAFF	TGCGCCAGCAGCCAAGGGGACAGGGCGGACCCTGAAGCTTTCTTT
TRBV20-1	many	TRBJ2-5	-	CSASPGSRQETQYF	TGCAGTGCTAGTCCGGGGAGCCGCCAAGAGACCCAGTACTTC
TRBV7-9	many	TRBJ1-1	-	CASSLEVRREAFF	TGTGCCAGCAGCTTAGAAGTTAGGCGGGAAGCTTTCTTT
TRBV6-1	once	TRBJ1-5	TRBD1	CASIRTGGKQPQHF	TGTGCCAGCATTCGGACAGGGGGCAAACAGCCCCAGCATTTT
TRBV10-2	many	TRBJ1-1	-	CASSEGRTRTGTEAFF	TGCGCCAGCAGTGAGGGAAGAACCCGAACAGGGACTGAAGCTTTCTTT
TRBV2	many	TRBJ1-6	TRBD1	CASNYDTGAGSPLHF	TGTGCCAGCAACTACGATACAGGGGCGGGTTCACCCCTCCACTTT
TRBV24-1	-	TRBJ1-2	-	CATSDQGRDGYTF	TGTGCCACCAGTGACCAAGGACGGGATGGCTACACCTTC
TRBV15	many	TRBJ2-3	-	CATSRAQIGTDTQYF	TGTGCCACCAGCAGAGCTCAGATAGGAACAGATACGCAGTATTTT
TRBV6-1	many	TRBJ1-5	-	CASRPRQSNQPQHF	TGTGCCAGCAGACCGCGACAGAGCAATCAGCCCCAGCATTTT
TRBV30	few	TRBJ1-2	-	CAWSVYGHGRSYTF	TGTGCCTGGAGTGTATATGGGCATGGTAGAAGCTACACCTTC
TRBV6-1	few	TRBJ1-2	TRBD1	CASSEWDSLYGGYTF	TGTGCCAGCAGTGAATGGGACAGTCTCTATGGTGGCTACACCTTC
TRBV25-1	-	TRBJ1-4	-	CASSEGGTNEKLFF	TGTGCCAGCAGTGAGGGGGGAACTAATGAAAAACTGTTTTTT
TRBV10-3	-	TRBJ1-1	-	CAISERADGMNTEAFF	TGTGCCATCAGTGAGAGGGCCGATGGCATGAACACTGAAGCTTTCTTT
TRBV12-3/TRBV12-4	many	TRBJ1-2	TRBD1	CASSLGRGRAYGYTF	TGTGCCAGCAGTTTAGGAAGGGGGCGAGCCTATGGCTACACCTTC
TRBV5-4	-	TRBJ2-4	-	CASSSPQGGGIQYF	TGTGCCAGCAGCTCACCCCAGGGGGGGGGCATTCAGTACTTC
TRBV12-3/TRBV12-4	few	TRBJ2-5	-	CASSLIDGWETQYF	TGTGCCAGCAGTTTAATAGACGGGTGGGAGACCCAGTACTTC
TRBV2	few	TRBJ2-5	TRBD1	CASSELQGDQETQYF	TGTGCCAGCAGTGAGTTGCAGGGGGACCAAGAGACCCAGTACTTC
TRBV19	many	TRBJ2-5	TRBD1	CASSDRVGGAQYF	TGTGCCAGTAGCGACAGGGTGGGCGGCGCCCAGTACTTC
TRBV2	many	TRBJ2-1	-	CASSALGRDYNEQFF	TGTGCCAGCAGTGCGTTAGGACGGGACTACAATGAGCAGTTCTTC
TRBV11-1	-	TRBJ2-5	TRBD1	CASSLTDRGEGTQYF	TGTGCCAGCAGCTTAACTGACAGGGGGGAAGGGACCCAGTACTTC
TRBV11-1	-	TRBJ2-2	TRBD1	CASSSPSGGSNTGELFF	TGTGCCAGCAGCTCCCCGTCAGGGGGCAGCAACACCGGGGAGCTGTTTTTT
TRBV2	many	TRBJ1-5	-	CASSPRDSSQPQHF	TGTGCCAGCAGCCCGAGGGATAGCAGTCAGCCCCAGCATTTT